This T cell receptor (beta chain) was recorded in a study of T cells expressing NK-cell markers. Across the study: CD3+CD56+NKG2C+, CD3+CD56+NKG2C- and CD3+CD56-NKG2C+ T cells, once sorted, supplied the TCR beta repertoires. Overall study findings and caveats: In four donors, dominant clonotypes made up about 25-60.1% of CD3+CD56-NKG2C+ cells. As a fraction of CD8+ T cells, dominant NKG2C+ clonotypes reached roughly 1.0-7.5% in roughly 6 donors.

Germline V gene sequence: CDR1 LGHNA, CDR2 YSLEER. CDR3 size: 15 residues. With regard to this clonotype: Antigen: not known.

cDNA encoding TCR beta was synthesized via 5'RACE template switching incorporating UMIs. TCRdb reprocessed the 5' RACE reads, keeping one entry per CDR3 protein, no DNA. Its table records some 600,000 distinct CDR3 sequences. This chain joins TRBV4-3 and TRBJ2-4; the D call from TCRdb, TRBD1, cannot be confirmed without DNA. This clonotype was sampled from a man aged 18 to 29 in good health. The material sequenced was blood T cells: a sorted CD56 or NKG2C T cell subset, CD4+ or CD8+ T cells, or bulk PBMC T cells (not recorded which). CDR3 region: CASSLTGDPKNIQYF.